This T cell receptor beta chain came from a study of T cells in women clearing cervical HPV infection. V gave up 0 bases and J gave up 1 base, with 9 bases separating them. The CDR3 runs 15 residues. In germline, CDR1 is SEHNR, CDR2 FQNEAQ (reference sequence). Points on this clone: The antigen is undetermined. Read coverage stops 3 residues before the CDR3 terminus; the germline J gene supplies the remainder.

Using immunoSEQ multiplex PCR, the repertoire was profiled, and TCRdb retains in-frame clones only, with some absent. The sample holds fewer than 35,000 clones. Study-wide results and limits: Repertoire richness, not evenness, was significantly elevated in CIN3+ cases versus controls.

Sequenced: blood buffy coat. The V and J genes are TRBV7-9 and TRBJ1-2; tentatively, D is TRBD1 (5 bases). The receptor was isolated from a woman aged 18 to 75 with a cervical HPV16 infection that either progressed to CIN3+ or cleared (not recorded which). CDR3 amino acids: CASSLATDFNYGYTF. The sequenced part of the CDR3 DNA is TGTGCCAGCAGCTTAGCGACAGATTTTAACTATGGC. Full variable domain (remainder filled in from reference TRBV7-9 and TRBJ1-2): DTGVSQNPRHKITKRGQNVTFRCDPISEHNRLYWYRQTLGQGPEFLTYFQNEAQLEKSRLLSDRFSAERPKGSFSTLEIQRTEQGDSAMYLCASSLATDFNYGYTFGSGTRLTVV.